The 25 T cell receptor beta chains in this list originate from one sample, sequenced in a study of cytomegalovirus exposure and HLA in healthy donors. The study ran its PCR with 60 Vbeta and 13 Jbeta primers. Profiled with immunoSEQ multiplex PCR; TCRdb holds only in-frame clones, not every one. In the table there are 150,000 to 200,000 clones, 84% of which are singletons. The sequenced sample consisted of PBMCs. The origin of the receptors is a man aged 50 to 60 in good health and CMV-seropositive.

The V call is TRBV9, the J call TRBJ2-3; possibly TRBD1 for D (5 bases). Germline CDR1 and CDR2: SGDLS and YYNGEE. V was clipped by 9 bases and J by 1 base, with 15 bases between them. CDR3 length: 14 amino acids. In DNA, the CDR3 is TGTGCCACGGCGCCAGGGCGACGCACAGATACGCAGTATTTT. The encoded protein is CATAPGRRTDTQYF.

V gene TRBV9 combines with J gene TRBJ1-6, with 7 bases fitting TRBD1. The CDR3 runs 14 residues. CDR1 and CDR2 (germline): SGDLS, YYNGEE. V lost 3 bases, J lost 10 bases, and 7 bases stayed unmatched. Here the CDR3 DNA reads TGTGCCAGCAGCGAGACAGGGTTACAATCACCCCTCCACTTT. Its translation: CASSETGLQSPLHF.

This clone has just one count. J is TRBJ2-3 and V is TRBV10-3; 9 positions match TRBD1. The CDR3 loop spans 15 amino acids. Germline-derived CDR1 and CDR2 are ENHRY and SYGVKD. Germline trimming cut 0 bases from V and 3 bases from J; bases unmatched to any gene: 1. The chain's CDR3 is CAISESDRGTDTQYF. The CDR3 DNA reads TGTGCCATCAGTGAGTCGGACAGGGGTACAGATACGCAGTATTTT.

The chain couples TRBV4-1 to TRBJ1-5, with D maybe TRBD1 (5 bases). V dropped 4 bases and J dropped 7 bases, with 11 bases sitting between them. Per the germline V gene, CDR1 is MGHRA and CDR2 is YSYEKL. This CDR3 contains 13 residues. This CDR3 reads CASSRAGGQPQHF. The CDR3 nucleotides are TGCGCCAGCAGCCGTGCCGGGGGACAGCCCCAGCATTTT.

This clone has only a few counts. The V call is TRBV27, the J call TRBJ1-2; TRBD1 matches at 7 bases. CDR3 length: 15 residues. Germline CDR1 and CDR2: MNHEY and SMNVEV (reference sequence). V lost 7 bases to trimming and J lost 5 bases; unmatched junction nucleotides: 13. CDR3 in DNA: TGTGCCAGCAACCCGGGTGGACAGGTCATATATGGCTACACCTTC. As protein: CASNPGGQVIYGYTF.

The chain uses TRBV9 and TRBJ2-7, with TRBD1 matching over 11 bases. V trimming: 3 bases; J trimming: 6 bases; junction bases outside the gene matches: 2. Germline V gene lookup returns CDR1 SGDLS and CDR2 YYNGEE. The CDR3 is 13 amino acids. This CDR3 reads CASSAGTGGEQYF. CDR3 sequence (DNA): TGTGCCAGCAGCGCCGGGACAGGGGGCGAGCAGTACTTC.

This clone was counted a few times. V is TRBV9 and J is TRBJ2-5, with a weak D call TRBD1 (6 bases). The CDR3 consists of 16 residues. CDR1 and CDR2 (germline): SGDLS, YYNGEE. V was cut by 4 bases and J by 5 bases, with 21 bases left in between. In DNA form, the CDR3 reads TGTGCCAGCAGCCCCGAAGGGGGTGGGTTTGGGGAGACCCAGTACTTC. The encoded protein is CASSPEGGGFGETQYF.

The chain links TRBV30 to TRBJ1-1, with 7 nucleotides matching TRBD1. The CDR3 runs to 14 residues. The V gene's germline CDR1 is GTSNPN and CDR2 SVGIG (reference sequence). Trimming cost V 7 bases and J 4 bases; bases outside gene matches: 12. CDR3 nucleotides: TGTGCCTCCCAACACTTGACAGGGTCCACTGAAGCTTTCTTT. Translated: CASQHLTGSTEAFF.

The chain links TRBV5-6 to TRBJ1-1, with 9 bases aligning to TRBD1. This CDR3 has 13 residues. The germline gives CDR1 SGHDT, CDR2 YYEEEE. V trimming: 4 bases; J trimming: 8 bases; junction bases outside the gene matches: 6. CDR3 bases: TGTGCCAGCAGCCCCGGGACAGGGAGGGAAGCTTTCTTT. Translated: CASSPGTGREAFF.

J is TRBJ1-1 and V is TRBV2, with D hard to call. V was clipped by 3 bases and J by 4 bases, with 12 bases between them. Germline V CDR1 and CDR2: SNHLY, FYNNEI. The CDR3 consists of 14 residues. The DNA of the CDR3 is TGTGCCAGCAGTGAGGGAGGGTCTTTCACTGAAGCTTTCTTT. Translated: CASSEGGSFTEAFF. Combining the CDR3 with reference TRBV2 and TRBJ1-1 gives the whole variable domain EPEVTQTPSHQVTQMGQEVILRCVPISNHLYFYWYRQILGQKVEFLVSFYNNEISEKSEIFDDQFSVERPDGSNFTLKIRSTKLEDSAMYFCASSEGGSFTEAFFGQGTRLTVV.

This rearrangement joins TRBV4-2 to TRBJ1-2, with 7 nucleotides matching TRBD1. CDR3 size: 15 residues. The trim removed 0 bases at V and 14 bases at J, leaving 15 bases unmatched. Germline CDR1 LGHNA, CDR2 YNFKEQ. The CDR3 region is CASSQDPHPGTDFTF. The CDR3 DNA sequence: TGTGCCAGCAGCCAAGATCCCCATCCGGGGACAGACTTTACCTTC.

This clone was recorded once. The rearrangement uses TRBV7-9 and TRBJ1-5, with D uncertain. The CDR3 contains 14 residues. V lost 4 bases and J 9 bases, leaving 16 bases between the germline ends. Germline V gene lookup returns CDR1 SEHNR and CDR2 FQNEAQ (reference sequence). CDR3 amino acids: CASSSDGGILPQHF. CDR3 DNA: TGTGCCAGCAGCTCCGACGGAGGCATTCTGCCCCAGCATTTT. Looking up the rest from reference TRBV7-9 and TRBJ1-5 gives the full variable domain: DTGVSQNPRHKITKRGQNVTFRCDPISEHNRLYWYRQTLGQGPEFLTYFQNEAQLEKSRLLSDRFSAERPKGSFSTLEIQRTEQGDSAMYLCASSSDGGILPQHFGDGTRLSIL.

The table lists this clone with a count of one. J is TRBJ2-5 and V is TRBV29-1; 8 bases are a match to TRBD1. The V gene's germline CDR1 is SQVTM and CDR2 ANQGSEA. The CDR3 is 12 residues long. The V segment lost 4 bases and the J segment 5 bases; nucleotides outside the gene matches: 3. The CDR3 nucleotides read TGCAGCGTTGTCAGGGGGCGTGAGACCCAGTACTTC. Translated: CSVVRGRETQYF.

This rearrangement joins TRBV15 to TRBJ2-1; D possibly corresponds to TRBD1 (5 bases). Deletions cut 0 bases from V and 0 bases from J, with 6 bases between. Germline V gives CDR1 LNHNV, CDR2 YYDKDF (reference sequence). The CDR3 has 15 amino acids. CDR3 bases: TGTGCCACCAGCAGAGACAGGGCCTCCTACAATGAGCAGTTCTTC. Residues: CATSRDRASYNEQFF.

CDR3 sequence reads: CASSLDQARGSYEQYF. The CDR3 DNA sequence: TGTGCCAGCAGCTTAGATCAGGCCAGGGGATCCTACGAGCAGTACTTC. This chain joins TRBV5-4 and TRBJ2-7; a possible D gene is TRBD1 (6 bases). This CDR3 region has 16 residues. Deletions cut 2 bases from V and 1 base from J, with 16 bases between. Germline V gene data show CDR1 as SGHNT and CDR2 as YYREEE (reference sequence).

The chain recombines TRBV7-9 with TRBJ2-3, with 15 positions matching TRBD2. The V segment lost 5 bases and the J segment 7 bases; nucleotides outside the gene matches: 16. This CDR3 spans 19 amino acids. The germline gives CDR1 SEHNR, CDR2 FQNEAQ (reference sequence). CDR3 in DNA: TGTGCCAGCAGCCCGATTCACAACGGACTAGCGGGGGGGCCCAATACGCAGTATTTT. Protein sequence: CASSPIHNGLAGGPNTQYF.

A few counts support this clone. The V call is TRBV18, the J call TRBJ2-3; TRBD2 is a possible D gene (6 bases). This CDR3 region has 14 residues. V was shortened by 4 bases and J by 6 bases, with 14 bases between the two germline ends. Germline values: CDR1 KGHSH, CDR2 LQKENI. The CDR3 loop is CASSRAGIHDTQYF. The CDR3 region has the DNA TGTGCCAGCTCACGGGCGGGGATCCATGATACGCAGTATTTT. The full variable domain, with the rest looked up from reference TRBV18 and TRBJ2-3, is NAGVMQNPRHLVRRRGQEARLRCSPMKGHSHVYWYRQLPEEGLKFMVYLQKENIIDESGMPKERFSAEFPKEGPSILRIQQVVRGDSAAYFCASSRAGIHDTQYFGPGTRLTVL.

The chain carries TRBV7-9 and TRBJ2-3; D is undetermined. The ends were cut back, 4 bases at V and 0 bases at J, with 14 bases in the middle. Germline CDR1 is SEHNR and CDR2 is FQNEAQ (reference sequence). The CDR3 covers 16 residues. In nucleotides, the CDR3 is TGTGCCAGCAGCTATTTGACGGCGGCAAGCACAGATACGCAGTATTTT. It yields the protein CASSYLTAASTDTQYF.

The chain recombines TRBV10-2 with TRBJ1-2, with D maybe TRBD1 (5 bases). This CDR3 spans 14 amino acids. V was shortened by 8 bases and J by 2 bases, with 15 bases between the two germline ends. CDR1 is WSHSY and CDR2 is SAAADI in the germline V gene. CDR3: CASSAGPQNYGYTF. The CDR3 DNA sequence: TGCGCCAGCTCAGCAGGGCCTCAGAACTATGGCTACACCTTC.

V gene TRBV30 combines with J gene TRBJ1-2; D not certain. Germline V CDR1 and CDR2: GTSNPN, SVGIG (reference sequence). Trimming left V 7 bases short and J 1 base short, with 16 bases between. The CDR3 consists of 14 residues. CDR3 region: CASTLGPHNYGYTF. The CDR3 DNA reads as TGTGCCTCGACTCTCGGCCCACATAACTATGGCTACACCTTC.

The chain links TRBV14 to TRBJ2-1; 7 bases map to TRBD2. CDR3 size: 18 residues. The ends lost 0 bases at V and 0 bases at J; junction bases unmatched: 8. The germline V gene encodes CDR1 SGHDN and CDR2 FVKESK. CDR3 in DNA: TGTGCCAGCAGCCAAGATATGAGCGGGATAACCTCCTACAATGAGCAGTTCTTC. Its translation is CASSQDMSGITSYNEQFF.

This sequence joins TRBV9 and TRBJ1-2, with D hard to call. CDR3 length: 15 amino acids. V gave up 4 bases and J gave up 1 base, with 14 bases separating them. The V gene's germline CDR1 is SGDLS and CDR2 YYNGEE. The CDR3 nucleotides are TGTGCCAGCAGCTCGCCGGGAACTTTTAACTATGGCTACACCTTC. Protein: CASSSPGTFNYGYTF.

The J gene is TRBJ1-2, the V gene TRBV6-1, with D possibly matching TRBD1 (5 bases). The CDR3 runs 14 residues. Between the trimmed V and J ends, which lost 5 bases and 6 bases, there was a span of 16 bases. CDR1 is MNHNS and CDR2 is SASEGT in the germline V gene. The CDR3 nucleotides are TGTGCCAGCAGTCCCCTGGGCAGGGAGGATGGCTACACCTTC. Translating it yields CASSPLGREDGYTF.

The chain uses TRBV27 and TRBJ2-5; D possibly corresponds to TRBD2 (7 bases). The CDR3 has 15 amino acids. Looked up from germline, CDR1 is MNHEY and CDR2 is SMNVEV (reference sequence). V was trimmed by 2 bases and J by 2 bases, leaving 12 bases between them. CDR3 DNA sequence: TGTGCCAGCAGTTTACAGGGGAGGGAACAAGAGACCCAGTACTTC. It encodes CASSLQGREQETQYF.

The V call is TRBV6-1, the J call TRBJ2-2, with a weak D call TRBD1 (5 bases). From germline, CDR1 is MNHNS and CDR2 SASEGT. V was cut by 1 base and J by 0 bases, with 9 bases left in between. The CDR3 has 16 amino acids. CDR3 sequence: CASSEVRQSNTGELFF. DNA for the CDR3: TGTGCCAGCAGTGAAGTTCGACAGTCGAACACCGGGGAGCTGTTTTTT.